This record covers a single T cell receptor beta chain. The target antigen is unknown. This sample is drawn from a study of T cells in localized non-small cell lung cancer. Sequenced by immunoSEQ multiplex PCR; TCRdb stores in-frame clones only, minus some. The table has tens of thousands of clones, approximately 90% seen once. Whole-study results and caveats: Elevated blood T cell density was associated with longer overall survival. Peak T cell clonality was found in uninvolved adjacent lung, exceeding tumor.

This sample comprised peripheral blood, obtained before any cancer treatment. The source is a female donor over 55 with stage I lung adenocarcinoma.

The CDR3 is CASSNPGRSTDTQYF. In DNA, the CDR3 is TGTGCCAGTAGTAACCCGGGGAGGAGCACAGATACGCAGTATTTT. The chain is built from TRBV19 and TRBJ2-3, with D perhaps TRBD2 (6 bases). The CDR3 consists of 15 residues. The V and J ends lost 4 bases and 0 bases respectively, with 11 bases between them. Germline lookup yields CDR1 LNHDA and CDR2 SQIVND (reference sequence).